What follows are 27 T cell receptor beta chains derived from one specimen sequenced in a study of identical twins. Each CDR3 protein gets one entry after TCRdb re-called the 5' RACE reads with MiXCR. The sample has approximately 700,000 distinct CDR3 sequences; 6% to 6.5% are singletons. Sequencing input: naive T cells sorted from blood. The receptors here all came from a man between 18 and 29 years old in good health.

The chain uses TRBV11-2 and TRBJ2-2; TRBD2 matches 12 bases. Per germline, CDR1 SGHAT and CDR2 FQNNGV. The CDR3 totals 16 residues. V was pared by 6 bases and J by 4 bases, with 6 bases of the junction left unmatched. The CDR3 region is CASSSTSGSLTGELFF. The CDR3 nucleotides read TGTGCCAGCAGTTCGACTAGCGGGAGCCTCACCGGGGAGCTGTTTTTT.

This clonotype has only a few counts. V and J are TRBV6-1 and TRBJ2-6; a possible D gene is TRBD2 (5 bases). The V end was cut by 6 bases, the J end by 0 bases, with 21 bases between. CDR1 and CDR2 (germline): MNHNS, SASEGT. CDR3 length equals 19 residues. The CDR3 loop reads CASRPPWESSFSGANVLTF. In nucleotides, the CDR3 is TGTGCCAGCAGACCACCCTGGGAGAGCTCGTTCTCTGGGGCCAACGTCCTGACTTTC.

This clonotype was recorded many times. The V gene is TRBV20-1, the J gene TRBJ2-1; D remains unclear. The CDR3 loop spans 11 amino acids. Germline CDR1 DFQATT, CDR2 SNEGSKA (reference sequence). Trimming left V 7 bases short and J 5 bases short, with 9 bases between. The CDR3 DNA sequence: TGCAGTGTCGCGAAGAACAATGAGCAGTTCTTC. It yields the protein CSVAKNNEQFF.

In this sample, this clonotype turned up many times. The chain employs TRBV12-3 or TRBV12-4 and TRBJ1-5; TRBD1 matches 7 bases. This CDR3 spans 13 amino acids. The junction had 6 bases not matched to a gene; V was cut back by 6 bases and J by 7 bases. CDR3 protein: CASSPGGRQPQHF. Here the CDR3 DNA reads TGTGCCAGCAGCCCAGGGGGGAGACAGCCCCAGCATTTT.

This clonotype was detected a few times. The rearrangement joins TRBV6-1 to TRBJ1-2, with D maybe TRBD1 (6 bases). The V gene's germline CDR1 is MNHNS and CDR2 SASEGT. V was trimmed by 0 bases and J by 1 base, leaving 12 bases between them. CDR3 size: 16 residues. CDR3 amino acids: CASSEAGTNLNYGYTF. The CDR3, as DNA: TGTGCCAGCAGTGAAGCCGGGACAAATCTTAACTATGGCTACACCTTC.

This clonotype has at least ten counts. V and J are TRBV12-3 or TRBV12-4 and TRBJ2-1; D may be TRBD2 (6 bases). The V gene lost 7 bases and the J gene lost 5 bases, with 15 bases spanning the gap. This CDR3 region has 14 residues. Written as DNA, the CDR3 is TGTGCCAGCATTCCAGCCGGGAGTCACAATGAGCAGTTCTTC. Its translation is CASIPAGSHNEQFF.

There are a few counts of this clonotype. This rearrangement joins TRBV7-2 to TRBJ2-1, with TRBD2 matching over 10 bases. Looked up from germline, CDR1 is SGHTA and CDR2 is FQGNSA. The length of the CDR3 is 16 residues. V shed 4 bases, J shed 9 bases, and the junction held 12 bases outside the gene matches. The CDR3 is CASSWTSGRGGGEQFF. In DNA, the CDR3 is TGTGCCAGCAGCTGGACTAGCGGAAGGGGGGGCGGTGAGCAGTTCTTC.

CDR3 region: CASIPTTGGPGELFF. CDR3 sequence (DNA): TGTGCCAGCATTCCCACGACAGGGGGCCCCGGGGAGCTGTTTTTT. V is TRBV12-3 or TRBV12-4 and J is TRBJ2-2; 10 bases agree with TRBD1. There are 15 residues in the CDR3. The ends lost 7 bases at V and 6 bases at J; junction bases unmatched: 8.

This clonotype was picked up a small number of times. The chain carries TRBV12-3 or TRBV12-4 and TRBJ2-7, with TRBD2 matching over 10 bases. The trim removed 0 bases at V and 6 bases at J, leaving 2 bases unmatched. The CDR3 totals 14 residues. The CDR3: CASSLASGRSEQYF. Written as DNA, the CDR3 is TGTGCCAGCAGTTTAGCTAGCGGGAGGAGCGAGCAGTACTTC.

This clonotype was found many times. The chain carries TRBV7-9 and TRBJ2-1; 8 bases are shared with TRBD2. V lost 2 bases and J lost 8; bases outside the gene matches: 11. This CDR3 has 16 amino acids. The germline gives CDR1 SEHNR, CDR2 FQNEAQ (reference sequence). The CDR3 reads CASSLWSSSGQDEQFF. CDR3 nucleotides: TGTGCCAGCAGCTTATGGTCGTCTAGCGGGCAAGATGAGCAGTTCTTC.

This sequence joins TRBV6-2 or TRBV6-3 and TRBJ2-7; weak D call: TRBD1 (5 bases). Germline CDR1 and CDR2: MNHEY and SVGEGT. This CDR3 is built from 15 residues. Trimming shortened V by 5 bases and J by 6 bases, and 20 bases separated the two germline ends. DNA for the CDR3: TGTGCCAGCAGTGCACAGGAAGGATCCCGTAGCGAGCAGTACGTC. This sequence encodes CASSAQEGSRSEQYV.

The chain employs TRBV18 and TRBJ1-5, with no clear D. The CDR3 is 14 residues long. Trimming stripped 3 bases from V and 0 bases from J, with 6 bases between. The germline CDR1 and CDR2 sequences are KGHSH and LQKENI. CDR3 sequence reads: CASSPPGSNQPQHF. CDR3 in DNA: TGTGCCAGCTCACCGCCAGGTAGCAATCAGCCCCAGCATTTT.

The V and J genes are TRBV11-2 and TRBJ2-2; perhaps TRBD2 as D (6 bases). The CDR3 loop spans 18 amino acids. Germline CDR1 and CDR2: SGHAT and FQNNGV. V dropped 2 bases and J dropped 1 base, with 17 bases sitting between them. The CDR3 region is CASSLLRRGRENTGELFF. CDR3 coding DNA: TGTGCCAGCAGCTTATTACGCCGAGGGCGGGAGAACACCGGGGAGCTGTTTTTT.

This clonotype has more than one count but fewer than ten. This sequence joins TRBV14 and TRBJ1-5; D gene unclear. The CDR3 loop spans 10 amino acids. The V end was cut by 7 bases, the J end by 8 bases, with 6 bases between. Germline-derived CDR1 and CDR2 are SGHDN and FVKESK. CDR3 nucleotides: TGTGCCAGCACCCTGGAGCCCCAGCATTTT. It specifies CASTLEPQHF. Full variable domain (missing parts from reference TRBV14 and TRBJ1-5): EAGVTQFPSHSVIEKGQTVTLRCDPISGHDNLYWYRRVMGKEIKFLLHFVKESKQDESGMPNNRFLAERTGGTYSTLKVQPAELEDSGVYFCASTLEPQHFGDGTRLSIL.

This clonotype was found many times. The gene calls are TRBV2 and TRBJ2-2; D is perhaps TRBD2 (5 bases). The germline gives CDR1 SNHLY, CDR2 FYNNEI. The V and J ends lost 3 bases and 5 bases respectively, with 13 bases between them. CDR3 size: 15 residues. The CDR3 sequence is CASSDGRTGTGELFF. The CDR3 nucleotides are TGTGCCAGCAGTGATGGCCGGACGGGAACCGGGGAGCTGTTTTTT.

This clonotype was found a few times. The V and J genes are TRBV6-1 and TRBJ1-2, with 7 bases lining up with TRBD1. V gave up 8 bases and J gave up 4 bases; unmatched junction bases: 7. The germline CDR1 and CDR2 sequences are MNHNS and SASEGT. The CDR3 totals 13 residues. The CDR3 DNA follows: TGTGCCAGCGCATCGGGGACAGTCTATGGCTACACCTTC. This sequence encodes CASASGTVYGYTF.

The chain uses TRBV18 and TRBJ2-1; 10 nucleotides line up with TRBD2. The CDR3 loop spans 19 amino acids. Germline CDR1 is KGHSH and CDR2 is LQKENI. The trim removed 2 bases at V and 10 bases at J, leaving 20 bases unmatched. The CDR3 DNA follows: TGTGCCAGCTCACCATGGGGTAACAGTGTCGCTAGCGGGGGAGGCGAGCAGTTCTTC. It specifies CASSPWGNSVASGGGEQFF. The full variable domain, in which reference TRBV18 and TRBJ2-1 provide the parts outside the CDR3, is NAGVMQNPRHLVRRRGQEARLRCSPMKGHSHVYWYRQLPEEGLKFMVYLQKENIIDESGMPKERFSAEFPKEGPSILRIQQVVRGDSAAYFCASSPWGNSVASGGGEQFFGPGTRLTVL.

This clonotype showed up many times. The CDR3 nucleotides are TGCAGTGCTAGAGAACAGGGTTCTGGGGCCAACGTCCTGACTTTC. This translates into CSAREQGSGANVLTF. The chain recombines TRBV20-1 with TRBJ2-6, with D perhaps matching TRBD1 (6 bases). Germline CDR1 DFQATT, CDR2 SNEGSKA (reference sequence). The germline V and J ends were trimmed by 0 bases and 1 base, with 7 bases remaining between them. The CDR3 totals 15 residues.

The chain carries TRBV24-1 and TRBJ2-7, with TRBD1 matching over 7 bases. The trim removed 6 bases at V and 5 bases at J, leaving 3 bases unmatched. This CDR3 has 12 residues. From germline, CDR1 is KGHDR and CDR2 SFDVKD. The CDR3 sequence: CATSSDRNEQYF. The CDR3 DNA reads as TGTGCCACCAGTTCGGACAGGAACGAGCAGTACTTC.

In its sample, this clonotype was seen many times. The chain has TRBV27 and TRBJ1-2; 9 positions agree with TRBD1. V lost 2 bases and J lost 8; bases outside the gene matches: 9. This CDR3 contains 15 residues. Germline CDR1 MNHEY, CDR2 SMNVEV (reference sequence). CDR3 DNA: TGTGCCAGCAGTTTAGACGAGAGACAGGGGGGCGGCTACACCTTC. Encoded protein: CASSLDERQGGGYTF.

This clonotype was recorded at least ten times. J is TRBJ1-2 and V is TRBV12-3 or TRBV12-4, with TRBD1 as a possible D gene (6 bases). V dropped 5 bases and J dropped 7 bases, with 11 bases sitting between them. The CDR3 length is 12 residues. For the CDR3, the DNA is TGTGCCAGCAGTGACAGGTTTTCTGGCTACACCTTC. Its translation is CASSDRFSGYTF.

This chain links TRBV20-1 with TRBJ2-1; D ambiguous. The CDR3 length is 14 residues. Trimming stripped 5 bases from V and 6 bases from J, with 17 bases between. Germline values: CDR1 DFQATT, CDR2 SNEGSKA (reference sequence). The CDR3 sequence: CSAPLIGSLNEQFF. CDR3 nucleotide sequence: TGCAGTGCTCCCCTTATTGGCAGCCTCAATGAGCAGTTCTTC.

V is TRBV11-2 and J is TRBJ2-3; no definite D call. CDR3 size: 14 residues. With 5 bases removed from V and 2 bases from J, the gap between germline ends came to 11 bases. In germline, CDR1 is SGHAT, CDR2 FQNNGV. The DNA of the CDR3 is TGTGCCAGCAGCCTTGAGCCTTTCACAGATACGCAGTATTTT. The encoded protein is CASSLEPFTDTQYF.

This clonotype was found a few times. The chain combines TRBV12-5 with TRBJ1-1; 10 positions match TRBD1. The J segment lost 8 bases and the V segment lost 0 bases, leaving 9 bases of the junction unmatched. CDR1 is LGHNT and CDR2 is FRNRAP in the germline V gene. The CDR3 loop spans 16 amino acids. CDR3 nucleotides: TGTGCTAGTGGTTTGGTACTGGGACAGGGGTACCCCGAAGCTTTCTTT. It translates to CASGLVLGQGYPEAFF.

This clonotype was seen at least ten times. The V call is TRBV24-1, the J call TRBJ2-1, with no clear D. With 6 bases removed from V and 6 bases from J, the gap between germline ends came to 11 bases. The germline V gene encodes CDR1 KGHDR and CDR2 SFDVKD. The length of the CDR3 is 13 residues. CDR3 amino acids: CATSNPDSNEQFF. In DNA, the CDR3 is TGTGCCACCAGTAACCCCGACTCCAATGAGCAGTTCTTC.

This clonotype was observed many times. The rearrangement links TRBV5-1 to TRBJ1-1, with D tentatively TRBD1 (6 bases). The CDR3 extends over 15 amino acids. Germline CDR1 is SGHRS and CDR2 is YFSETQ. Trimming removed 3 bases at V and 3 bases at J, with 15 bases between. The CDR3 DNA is TGCGCCAGCAGCTCTACTAACAGGGTGGACACTGAAGCTTTCTTT. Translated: CASSSTNRVDTEAFF. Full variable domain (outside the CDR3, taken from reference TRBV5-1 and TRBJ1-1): KAGVTQTPRYLIKTRGQQVTLSCSPISGHRSVSWYQQTPGQGLQFLFEYFSETQRNKGNFPGRFSGRQFSNSRSEMNVSTLELGDSALYLCASSSTNRVDTEAFFGQGTRLTVV.

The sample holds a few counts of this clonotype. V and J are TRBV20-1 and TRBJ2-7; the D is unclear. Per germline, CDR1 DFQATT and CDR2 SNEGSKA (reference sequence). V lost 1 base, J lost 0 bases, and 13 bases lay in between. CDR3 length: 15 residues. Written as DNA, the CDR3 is TGCAGTGCTAGAGGTTGGCGTACGAGCTCCTACGAGCAGTACTTC. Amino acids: CSARGWRTSSYEQYF.